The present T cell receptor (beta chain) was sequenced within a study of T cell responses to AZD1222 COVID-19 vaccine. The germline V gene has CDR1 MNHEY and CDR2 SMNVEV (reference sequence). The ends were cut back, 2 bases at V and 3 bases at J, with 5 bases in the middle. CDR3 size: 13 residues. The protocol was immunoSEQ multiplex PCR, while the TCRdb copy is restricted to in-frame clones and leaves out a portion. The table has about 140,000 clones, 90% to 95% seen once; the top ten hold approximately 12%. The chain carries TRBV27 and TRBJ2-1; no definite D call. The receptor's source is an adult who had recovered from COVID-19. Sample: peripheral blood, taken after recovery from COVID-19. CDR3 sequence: CASSLGNYNEQFF. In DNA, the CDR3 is TGTGCCAGCAGTTTAGGGAACTACAATGAGCAGTTCTTC.